This T cell receptor beta chain was identified in a study of T cells in Graves' hyperthyroidism and ophthalmopathy. Study-wide results and limits: A model of 13 V-J features distinguished ophthalmopathy from stable hyperthyroidism.

Stable hyperthyroidism: no ophthalmopathy progression over 18 months of follow-up. PBMCs were obtained from 9.5 to 10 ml fresh peripheral blood. Researchers took RNA transcripts and amplified the TCR beta CDR3 regions from them. Researchers ran a first-round RT-PCR on the TCR CDR3 using the HTBI primer set. TCRdb redid the calling of the multiplex PCR reads with MiXCR, one entry per CDR3 protein. The table records 200,000 to 250,000 distinct CDR3 sequences, about a sixth of them present only once. In this sample, this clonotype turned up many times. The antigen is not known. This CDR3 is built from 19 residues. Germline CDR1 reads MNHEY; CDR2 reads SMNVEV (reference sequence). J lost 1 base, V lost 5 bases, and 13 bases had no gene match.

The sample was blood. This chain uses TRBV27 with TRBJ2-1, with 11 bases lining up with TRBD2. The clonotype comes from a woman between 50 and 59 years old with Graves' hyperthyroidism. The CDR3 reads CASSTQLAGVGGSYNEQFF. DNA of the CDR3: TGTGCCAGCAGTACCCAACTAGCGGGAGTAGGTGGGTCCTACAATGAGCAGTTCTTC.